This TCR beta chain was observed in a study of T cell responses to AZD1222 COVID-19 vaccine. The protocol was immunoSEQ multiplex PCR, while the TCRdb copy is restricted to in-frame clones and leaves out a portion. The sample has 120,000 or so clones, around 90% seen once. This clone was picked up a small number of times. This CDR3 has 14 residues. Trimming removed 3 bases from V and 1 base from J; junction bases left unmatched: 3. Germline CDR1 SGHNT, CDR2 YYREEE (reference sequence). This receptor was obtained from an adult in good health. V gene TRBV5-4 combines with J gene TRBJ1-1, with 7 bases matching TRBD1. Sequences were derived from peripheral blood, sampled on day 0 of AZD1222 vaccination. As DNA, the CDR3 is TGTGCCAGCAGCTACGGGACAGAGAACACTGAAGCTTTCTTT. Protein product: CASSYGTENTEAFF. The full variable domain, in which reference TRBV5-4 and TRBJ1-1 provide the parts outside the CDR3, is ETGVTQSPTHLIKTRGQQVTLRCSSQSGHNTVSWYQQALGQGPQFIFQYYREEENGRGNFPPRFSGLQFPNYSSELNVNALELDDSALYLCASSYGTENTEAFFGQGTRLTVV.